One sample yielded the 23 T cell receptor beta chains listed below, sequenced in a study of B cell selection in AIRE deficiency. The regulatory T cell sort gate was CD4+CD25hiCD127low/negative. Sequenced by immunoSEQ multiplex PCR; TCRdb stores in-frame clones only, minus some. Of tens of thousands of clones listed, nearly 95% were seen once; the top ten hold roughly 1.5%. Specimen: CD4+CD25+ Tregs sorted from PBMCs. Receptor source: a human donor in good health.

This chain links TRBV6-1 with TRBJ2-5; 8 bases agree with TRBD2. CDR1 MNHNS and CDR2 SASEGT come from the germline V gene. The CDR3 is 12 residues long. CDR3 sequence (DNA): TGTGTCTTAGCGGGATTGGGGGAGACCCAGTACTTC. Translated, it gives CVLAGLGETQYF.

The CDR3 region is CASSDLGQDPSYEQYF. CDR3 coding DNA: TGTGCCAGCAGTGATTTAGGACAGGACCCCTCCTACGAGCAGTACTTC. The chain combines TRBV6-1 with TRBJ2-7; TRBD1 matches at 7 bases. Germline values: CDR1 MNHNS, CDR2 SASEGT. The CDR3 runs to 16 residues. V gave up 3 bases and J gave up 0 bases; unmatched junction bases: 8.

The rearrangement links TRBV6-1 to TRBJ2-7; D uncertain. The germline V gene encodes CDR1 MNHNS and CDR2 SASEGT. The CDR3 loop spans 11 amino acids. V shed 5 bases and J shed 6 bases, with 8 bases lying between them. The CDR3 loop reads CASSPPGEQYF. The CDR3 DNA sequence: TGTGCCAGCAGTCCCCCCGGCGAGCAGTACTTC.

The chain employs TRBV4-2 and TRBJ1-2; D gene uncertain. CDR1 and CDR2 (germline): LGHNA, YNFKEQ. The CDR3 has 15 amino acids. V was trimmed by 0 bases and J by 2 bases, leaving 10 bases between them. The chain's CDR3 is CASSQDILLNYGYTF. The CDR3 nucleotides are TGTGCCAGCAGCCAAGACATTCTACTCAACTATGGCTACACCTTC.

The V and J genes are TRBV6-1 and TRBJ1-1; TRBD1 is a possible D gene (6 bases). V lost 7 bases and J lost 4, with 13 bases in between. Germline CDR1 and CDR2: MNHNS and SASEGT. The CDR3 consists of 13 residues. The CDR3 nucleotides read TGTGCCAGCACAGCAGGGGTGGGCACTGAAGCTTTCTTT. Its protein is CASTAGVGTEAFF.

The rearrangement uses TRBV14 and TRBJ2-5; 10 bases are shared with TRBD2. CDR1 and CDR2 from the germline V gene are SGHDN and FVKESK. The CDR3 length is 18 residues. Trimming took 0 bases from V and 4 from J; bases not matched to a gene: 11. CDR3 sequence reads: CASSQEGHRLAGPETQYF. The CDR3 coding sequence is TGTGCCAGCAGCCAAGAGGGACACCGACTAGCGGGTCCAGAGACCCAGTACTTC.

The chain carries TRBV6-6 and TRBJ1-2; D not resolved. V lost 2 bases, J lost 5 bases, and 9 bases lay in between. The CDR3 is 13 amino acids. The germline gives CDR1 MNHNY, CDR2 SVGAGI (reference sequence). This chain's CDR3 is CASSYLQAYGYTF. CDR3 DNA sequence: TGTGCCAGCAGTTACCTCCAGGCTTATGGCTACACCTTC.

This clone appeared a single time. The CDR3 DNA reads as TGTGCCAGCAGCTTAGGGGGAGGAGGCAGCTACGAGCAGTACTTC. It encodes CASSLGGGGSYEQYF. V gene TRBV7-9 combines with J gene TRBJ2-7; TRBD2 is a possible D gene (6 bases). Germline CDR1 reads SEHNR; CDR2 reads FQNEAQ (reference sequence). V dropped 1 base and J dropped 3 bases, with 13 bases sitting between them. The CDR3 length is 15 residues.

CDR3 protein: CASSPQGFYNEQFF. The CDR3 DNA reads as TGTGCCAGCAGCCCTCAGGGGTTCTACAATGAGCAGTTCTTC. This chain uses TRBV7-2 with TRBJ2-1, with a possible D match to TRBD1 (6 bases). Germline V gives CDR1 SGHTA, CDR2 FQGNSA. CDR3 length: 14 amino acids. Trimming stripped 5 bases from V and 3 bases from J, with 11 bases between.

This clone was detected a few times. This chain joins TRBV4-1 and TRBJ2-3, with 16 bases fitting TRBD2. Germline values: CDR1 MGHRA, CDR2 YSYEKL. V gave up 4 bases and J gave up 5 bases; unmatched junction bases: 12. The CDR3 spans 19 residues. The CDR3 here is CASSPLGTSGGALGDTQYF. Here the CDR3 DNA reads TGCGCCAGCAGCCCCCTCGGGACTAGCGGGGGGGCCTTGGGAGATACGCAGTATTTT.

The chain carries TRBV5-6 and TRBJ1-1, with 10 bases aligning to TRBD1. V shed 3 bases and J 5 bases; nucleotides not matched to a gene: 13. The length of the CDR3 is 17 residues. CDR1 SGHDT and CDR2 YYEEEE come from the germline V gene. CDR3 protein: CASSSSTGGGLGTEAFF. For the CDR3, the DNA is TGTGCCAGCAGCTCCTCGACAGGGGGCGGATTAGGTACTGAAGCTTTCTTT. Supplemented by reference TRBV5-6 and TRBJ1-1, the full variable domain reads DAGVTQSPTHLIKTRGQQVTLRCSPKSGHDTVSWYQQALGQGPQFIFQYYEEEERQRGNFPDRFSGHQFPNYSSELNVNALLLGDSALYLCASSSSTGGGLGTEAFFGQGTRLTVV.

The CDR3 bases are TGTGCCAGCAGGACCGGGACAGGGGGCGGCCAGCCCCAGCATTTT. Translated: CASRTGTGGGQPQHF. The genes are TRBV2 and TRBJ1-5; TRBD1 matches at 12 bases. Germline V lookup: CDR1 SNHLY, CDR2 FYNNEI. V lost 6 bases and J lost 7; bases outside the gene matches: 7. The CDR3 extends over 15 amino acids. Together with reference TRBV2 and TRBJ1-5, the CDR3 gives the full variable domain: EPEVTQTPSHQVTQMGQEVILRCVPISNHLYFYWYRQILGQKVEFLVSFYNNEISEKSEIFDDQFSVERPDGSNFTLKIRSTKLEDSAMYFCASRTGTGGGQPQHFGDGTRLSIL.

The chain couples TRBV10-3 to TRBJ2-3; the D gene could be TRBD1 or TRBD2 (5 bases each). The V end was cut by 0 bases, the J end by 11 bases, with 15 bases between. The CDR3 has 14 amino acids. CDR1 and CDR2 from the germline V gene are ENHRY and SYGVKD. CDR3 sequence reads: CAISESGGTGLQYF. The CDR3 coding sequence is TGTGCCATCAGTGAGTCGGGTGGGACGGGGTTGCAGTATTTT.

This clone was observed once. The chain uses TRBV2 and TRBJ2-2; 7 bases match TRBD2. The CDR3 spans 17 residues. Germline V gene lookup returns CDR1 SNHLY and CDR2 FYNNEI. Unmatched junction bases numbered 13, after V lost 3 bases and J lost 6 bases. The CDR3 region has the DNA TGTGCCAGCAGTGATAATGTTGCGGGAGTGTCACCCGGGGAGCTGTTTTTT. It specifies CASSDNVAGVSPGELFF.

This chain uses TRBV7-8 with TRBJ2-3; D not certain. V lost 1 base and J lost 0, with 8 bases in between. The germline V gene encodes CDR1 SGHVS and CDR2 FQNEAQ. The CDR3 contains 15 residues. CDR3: CASSLDPASTDTQYF. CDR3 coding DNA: TGTGCCAGCAGCTTAGACCCTGCTAGCACAGATACGCAGTATTTT.

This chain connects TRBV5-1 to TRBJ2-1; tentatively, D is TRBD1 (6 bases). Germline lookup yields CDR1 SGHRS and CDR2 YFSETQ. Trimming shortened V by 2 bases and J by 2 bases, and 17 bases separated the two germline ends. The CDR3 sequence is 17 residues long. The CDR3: CASSLSTGTLTYNEQFF. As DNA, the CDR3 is TGCGCCAGCAGCTTATCTACCGGGACACTAACCTACAATGAGCAGTTCTTC.

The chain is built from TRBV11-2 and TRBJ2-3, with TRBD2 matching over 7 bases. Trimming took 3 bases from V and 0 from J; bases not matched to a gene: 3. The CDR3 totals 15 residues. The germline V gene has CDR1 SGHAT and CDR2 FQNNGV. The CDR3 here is CASSFKRGSTDTQYF. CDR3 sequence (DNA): TGTGCCAGCAGCTTCAAGCGGGGAAGCACAGATACGCAGTATTTT. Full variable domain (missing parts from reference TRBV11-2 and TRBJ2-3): EAGVAQSPRYKIIEKRQSVAFWCNPISGHATLYWYQQILGQGPKLLIQFQNNGVVDDSQLPKDRFSAERLKGVDSTLKIQPAKLEDSAVYLCASSFKRGSTDTQYFGPGTRLTVL.

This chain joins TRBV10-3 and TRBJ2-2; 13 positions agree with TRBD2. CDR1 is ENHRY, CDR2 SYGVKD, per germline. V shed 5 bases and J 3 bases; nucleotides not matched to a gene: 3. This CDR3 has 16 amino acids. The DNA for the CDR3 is TGTGCCATCAGTATCGGACTAGCGGGGGACACCGGGGAGCTGTTTTTT. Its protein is CAISIGLAGDTGELFF.

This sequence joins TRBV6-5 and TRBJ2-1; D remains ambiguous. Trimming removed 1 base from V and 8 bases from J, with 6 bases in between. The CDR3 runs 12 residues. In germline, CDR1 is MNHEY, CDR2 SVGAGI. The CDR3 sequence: CASSYYGDEQFF. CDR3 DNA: TGTGCCAGCAGTTACTATGGGGATGAGCAGTTCTTC.

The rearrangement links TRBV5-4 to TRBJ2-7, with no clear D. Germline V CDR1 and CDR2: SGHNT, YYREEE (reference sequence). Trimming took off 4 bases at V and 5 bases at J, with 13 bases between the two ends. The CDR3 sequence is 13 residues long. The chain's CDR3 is CASSHGSLDEQYF. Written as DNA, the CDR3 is TGTGCCAGCAGCCATGGGTCCCTTGACGAGCAGTACTTC.

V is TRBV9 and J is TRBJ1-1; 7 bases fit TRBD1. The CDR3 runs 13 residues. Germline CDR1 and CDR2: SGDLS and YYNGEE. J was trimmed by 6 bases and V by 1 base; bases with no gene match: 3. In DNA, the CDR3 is TGTGCCAGCAGCGTATGGGACAGCTCTGAAGCTTTCTTT. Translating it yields CASSVWDSSEAFF.

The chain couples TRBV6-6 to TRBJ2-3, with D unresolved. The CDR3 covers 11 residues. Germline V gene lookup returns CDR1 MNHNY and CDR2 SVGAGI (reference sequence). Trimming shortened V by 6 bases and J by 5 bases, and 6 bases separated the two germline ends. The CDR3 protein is CASSSLDTQYF. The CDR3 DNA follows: TGTGCCAGCAGCTCCCTAGATACGCAGTATTTT.

The CDR3 sequence is CASSADRDLGNEQFF. The CDR3 DNA follows: TGTGCCAGCAGTGCCGACAGGGACCTAGGAAATGAGCAGTTCTTC. V is TRBV7-9 and J is TRBJ2-1, with 7 bases that match TRBD1. V was clipped by 6 bases and J by 7 bases; unmatched bases: 12. Per the germline V gene, CDR1 is SEHNR and CDR2 is FQNEAQ (reference sequence). The CDR3 totals 15 residues.